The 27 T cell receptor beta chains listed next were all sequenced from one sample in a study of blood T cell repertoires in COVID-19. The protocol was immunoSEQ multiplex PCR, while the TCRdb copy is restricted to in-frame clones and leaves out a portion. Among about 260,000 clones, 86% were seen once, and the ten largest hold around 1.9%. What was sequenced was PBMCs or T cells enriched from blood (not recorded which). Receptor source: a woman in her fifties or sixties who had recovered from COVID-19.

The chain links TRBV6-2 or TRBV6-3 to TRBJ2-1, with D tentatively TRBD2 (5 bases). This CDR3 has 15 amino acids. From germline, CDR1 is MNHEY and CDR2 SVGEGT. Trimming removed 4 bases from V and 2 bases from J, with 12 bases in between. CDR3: CASSSPGTAYNEQFF. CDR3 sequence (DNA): TGTGCCAGCAGTTCTCCGGGAACAGCCTACAATGAGCAGTTCTTC.

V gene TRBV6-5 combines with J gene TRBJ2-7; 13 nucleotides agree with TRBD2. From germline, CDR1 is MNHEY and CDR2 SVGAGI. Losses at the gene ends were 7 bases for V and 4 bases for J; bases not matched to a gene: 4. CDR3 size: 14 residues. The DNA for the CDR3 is TGTGCCAGCACCCGACTAGCGGGAGGTTACGAGCAGTACTTC. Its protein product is CASTRLAGGYEQYF.

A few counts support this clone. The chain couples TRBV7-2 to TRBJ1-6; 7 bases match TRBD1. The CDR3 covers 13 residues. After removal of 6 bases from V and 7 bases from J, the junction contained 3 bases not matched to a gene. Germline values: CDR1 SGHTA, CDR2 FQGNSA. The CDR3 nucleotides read TGTGCCAGCAGGTTACAGGGGAATTCACCCCTCCACTTT. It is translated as CASRLQGNSPLHF.

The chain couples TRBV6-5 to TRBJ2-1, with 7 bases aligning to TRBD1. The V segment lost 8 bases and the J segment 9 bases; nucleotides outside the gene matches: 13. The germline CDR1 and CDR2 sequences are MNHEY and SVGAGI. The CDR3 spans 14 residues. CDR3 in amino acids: CASSWGQSTSEQFF. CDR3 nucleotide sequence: TGTGCCAGCTCGTGGGGACAGTCGACAAGTGAGCAGTTCTTC.

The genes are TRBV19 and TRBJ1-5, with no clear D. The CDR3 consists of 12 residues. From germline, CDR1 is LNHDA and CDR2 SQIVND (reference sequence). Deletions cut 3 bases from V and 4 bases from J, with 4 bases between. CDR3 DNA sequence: TGTGCCAGTAGTATTGCGAATCAGCCCCAGCATTTT. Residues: CASSIANQPQHF.

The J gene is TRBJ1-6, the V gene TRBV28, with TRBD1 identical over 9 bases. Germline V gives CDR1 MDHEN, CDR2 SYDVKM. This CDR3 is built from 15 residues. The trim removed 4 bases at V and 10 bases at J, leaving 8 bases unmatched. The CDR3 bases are TGTGCCAGCAGTTCACCCGGGACAGGGTCCTCACCCCTCCACTTT. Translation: CASSSPGTGSSPLHF.

CDR3: CASSFNRMNTEAFF. CDR3 coding DNA: TGTGCCAGCAGCTTCAACAGGATGAACACTGAAGCTTTCTTT. The chain employs TRBV11-1 and TRBJ1-1, with D perhaps matching TRBD1 (5 bases). Trimming removed 3 bases from V and 0 bases from J, with 8 bases in between. This CDR3 region has 14 residues. The germline V gene has CDR1 SGHAT and CDR2 FQDESV (reference sequence).

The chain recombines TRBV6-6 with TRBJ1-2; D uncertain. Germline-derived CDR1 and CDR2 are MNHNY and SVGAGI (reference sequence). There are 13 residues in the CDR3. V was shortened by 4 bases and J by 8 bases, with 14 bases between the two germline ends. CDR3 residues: CASSFDTRTGYTF. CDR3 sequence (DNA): TGTGCCAGCAGTTTTGACACCCGAACGGGCTACACCTTC.

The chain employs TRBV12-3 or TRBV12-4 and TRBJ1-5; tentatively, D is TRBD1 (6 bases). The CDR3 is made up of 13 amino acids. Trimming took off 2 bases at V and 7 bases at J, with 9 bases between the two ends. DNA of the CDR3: TGTGCCAGCAGTTTAAGGGACATGCAGCCCCAGCATTTT. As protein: CASSLRDMQPQHF.

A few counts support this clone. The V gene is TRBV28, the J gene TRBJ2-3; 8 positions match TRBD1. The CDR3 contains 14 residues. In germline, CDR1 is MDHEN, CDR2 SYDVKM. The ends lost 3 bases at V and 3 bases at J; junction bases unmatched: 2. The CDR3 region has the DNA TGTGCCAGCAGTTTGCAGGGGGCAACAGATACGCAGTATTTT. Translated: CASSLQGATDTQYF.

CDR3: CASSQFDTNYEQYF. The CDR3 bases are TGTGCCAGCAGTCAATTTGACACAAACTACGAGCAGTACTTC. This chain connects TRBV6-5 to TRBJ2-7; D not certain. V was clipped by 5 bases and J by 3 bases, with 14 bases between them. The CDR3 consists of 14 residues. Germline CDR1 and CDR2: MNHEY and SVGAGI.

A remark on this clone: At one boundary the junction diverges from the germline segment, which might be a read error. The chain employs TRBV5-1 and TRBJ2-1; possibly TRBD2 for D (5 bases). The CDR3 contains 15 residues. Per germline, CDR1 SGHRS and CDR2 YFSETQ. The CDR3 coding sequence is TGTGCCAGCAGCTTGCGGGTTCCCTCCTACAATGAGCAGTTCTTC. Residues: CASSLRVPSYNEQFF.

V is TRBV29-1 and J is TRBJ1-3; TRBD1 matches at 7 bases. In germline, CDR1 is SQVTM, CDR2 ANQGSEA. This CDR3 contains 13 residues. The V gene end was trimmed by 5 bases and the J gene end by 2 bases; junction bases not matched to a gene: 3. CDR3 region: CSVSRGTGNTIYF. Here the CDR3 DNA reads TGCAGCGTTTCCAGGGGGACTGGAAACACCATATATTTT.

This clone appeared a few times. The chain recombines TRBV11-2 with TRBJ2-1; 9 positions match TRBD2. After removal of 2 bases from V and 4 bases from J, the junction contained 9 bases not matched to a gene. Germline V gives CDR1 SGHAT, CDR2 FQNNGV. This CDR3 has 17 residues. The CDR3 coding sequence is TGTGCCAGCAGCTTAATAGCTAGCGGGACTAATTACAATGAGCAGTTCTTC. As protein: CASSLIASGTNYNEQFF.

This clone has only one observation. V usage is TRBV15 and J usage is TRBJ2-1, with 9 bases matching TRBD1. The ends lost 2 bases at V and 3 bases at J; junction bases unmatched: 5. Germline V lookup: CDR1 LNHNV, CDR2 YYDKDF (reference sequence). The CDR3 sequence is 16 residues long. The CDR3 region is CATSRKGQGNYNEQFF. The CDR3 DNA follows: TGTGCCACCAGCAGAAAGGGACAGGGAAACTACAATGAGCAGTTCTTC.

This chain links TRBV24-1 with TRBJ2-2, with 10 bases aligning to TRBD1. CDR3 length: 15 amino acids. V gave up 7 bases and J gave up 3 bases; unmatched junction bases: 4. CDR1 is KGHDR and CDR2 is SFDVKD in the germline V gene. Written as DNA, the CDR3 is TGTGCCACCAGGGCCGGGACAGGGGACACCGGGGAGCTGTTTTTT. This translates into CATRAGTGDTGELFF.

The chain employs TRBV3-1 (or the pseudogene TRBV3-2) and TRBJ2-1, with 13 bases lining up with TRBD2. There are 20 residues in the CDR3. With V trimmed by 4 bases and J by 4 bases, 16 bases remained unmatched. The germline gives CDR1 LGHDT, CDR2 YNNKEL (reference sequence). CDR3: CASSRSTSGGAFLLYNEQFF. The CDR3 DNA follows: TGTGCCAGCAGCCGATCTACTAGCGGGGGGGCCTTCTTATTATACAATGAGCAGTTCTTC.

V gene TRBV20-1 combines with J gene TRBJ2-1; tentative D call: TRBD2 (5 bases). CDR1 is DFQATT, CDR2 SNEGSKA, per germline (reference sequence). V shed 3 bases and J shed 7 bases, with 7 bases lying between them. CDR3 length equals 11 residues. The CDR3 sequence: CSASTRNEQFF. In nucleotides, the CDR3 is TGCAGTGCTAGTACTAGGAATGAGCAGTTCTTC.

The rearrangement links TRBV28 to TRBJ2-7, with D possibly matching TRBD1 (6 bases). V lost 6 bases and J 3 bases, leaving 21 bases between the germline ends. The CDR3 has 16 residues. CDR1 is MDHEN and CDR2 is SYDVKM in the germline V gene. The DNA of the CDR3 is TGTGCCAGCAGCAAATTCGGTACAGGGAAAAACTACGAGCAGTACTTC. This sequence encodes CASSKFGTGKNYEQYF.

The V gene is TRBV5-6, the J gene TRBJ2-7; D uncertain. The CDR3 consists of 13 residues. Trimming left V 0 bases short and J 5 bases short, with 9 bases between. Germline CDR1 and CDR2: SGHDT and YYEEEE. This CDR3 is CASSLGNEDEQYF. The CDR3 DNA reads TGTGCCAGCAGCTTGGGTAATGAGGACGAGCAGTACTTC.

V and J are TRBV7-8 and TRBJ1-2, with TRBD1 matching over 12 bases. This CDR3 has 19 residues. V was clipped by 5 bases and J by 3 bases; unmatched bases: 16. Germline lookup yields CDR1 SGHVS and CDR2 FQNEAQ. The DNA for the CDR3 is TGTGCCAGCAGCCCCCGAATAAGGGACAGGGGGCGCTCGGACTATGGCTACACCTTC. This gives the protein CASSPRIRDRGRSDYGYTF.

The CDR3 coding sequence is TGTGCCAGCCTCACAGGGTCGGGTGAGCAGTTCTTC. Its translation is CASLTGSGEQFF. This chain joins TRBV3-1 (or the pseudogene TRBV3-2) and TRBJ2-1; the D gene is possibly TRBD1 (6 bases). Trimming removed 8 bases at V and 9 bases at J, with 14 bases between. Germline assignment: CDR1 LGHDT and CDR2 YNNKEL (reference sequence). This CDR3 comprises 12 residues.

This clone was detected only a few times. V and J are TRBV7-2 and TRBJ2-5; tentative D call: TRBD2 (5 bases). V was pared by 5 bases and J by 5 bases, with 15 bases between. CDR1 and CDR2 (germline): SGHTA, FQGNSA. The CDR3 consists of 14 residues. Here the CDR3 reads CASSPTSRGETQYF. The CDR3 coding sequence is TGTGCCAGCAGCCCCACTAGTCGCGGTGAGACCCAGTACTTC.

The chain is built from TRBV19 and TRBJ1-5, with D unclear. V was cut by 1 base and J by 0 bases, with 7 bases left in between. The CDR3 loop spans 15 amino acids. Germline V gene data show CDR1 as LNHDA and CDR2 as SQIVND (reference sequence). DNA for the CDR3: TGTGCCAGTAGTATAGGGTCGGGTAGCAATCAGCCCCAGCATTTT. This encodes CASSIGSGSNQPQHF. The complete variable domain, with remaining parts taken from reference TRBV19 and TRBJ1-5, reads DGGITQSPKYLFRKEGQNVTLSCEQNLNHDAMYWYRQDPGQGLRLIYYSQIVNDFQKGDIAEGYSVSREKKESFPLTVTSAQKNPTAFYLCASSIGSGSNQPQHFGDGTRLSIL.

The CDR3 here is CASSLWSQNYGYTF. The CDR3 DNA is TGTGCCAGCAGTTTATGGTCGCAGAACTATGGCTACACCTTC. The rearrangement uses TRBV28 and TRBJ1-2; no clear D. The CDR3 spans 14 residues. V shed 0 bases and J shed 2 bases, with 7 bases lying between them. CDR1 is MDHEN, CDR2 SYDVKM, per germline.

This chain's CDR3 is CASRTGGRTEAFF. The CDR3, as DNA: TGTGCCAGCCGGACAGGGGGGAGGACTGAAGCTTTCTTT. The V and J genes are TRBV19 and TRBJ1-1; 10 nucleotides agree with TRBD1. The V segment lost 9 bases and the J segment 5 bases; nucleotides outside the gene matches: 6. Germline V gene sequence: CDR1 LNHDA, CDR2 SQIVND (reference sequence). This CDR3 is built from 13 residues.

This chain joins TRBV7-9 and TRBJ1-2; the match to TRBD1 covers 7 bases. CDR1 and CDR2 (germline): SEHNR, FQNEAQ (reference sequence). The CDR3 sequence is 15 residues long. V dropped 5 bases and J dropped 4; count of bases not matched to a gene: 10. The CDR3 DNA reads TGTGCCAGCAGCCCCCGGGACAGAAACCCCTATGGCTACACCTTC. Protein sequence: CASSPRDRNPYGYTF.